This passage covers 24 T cell receptor beta chains from one sample sequenced in a study of PD-L1 blockade in urothelial cancer. TCRdb's table, derived via immunoSEQ multiplex PCR, lists solely in-frame clones and lacks some. The top ten hold roughly a quarter of the sample, which has 35,000 to 40,000 clones, 86% seen once. Described time point: peripheral blood 6 weeks after treatment start. Sequencing was performed on PBMCs, taken around atezolizumab (anti-PD-L1) treatment. These receptors all stem from a man aged 60-69 years with urothelial cancer.

V is TRBV6-4 and J is TRBJ1-1; TRBD1 aligns across 7 bases. The J segment lost 9 bases and the V segment lost 3 bases, leaving 7 bases of the junction unmatched. Germline CDR1 reads MRHNA; CDR2 reads SNTAGT. The CDR3 covers 13 residues. CDR3 bases: TGTGCCAGCAGTGAATTTTCAGGGGGAAAAGCTTTCTTT. It specifies CASSEFSGGKAFF.

The rearrangement links TRBV11-2 to TRBJ2-1, with 7 bases identical to TRBD2. The CDR3 is 15 amino acids. Germline V gene lookup returns CDR1 SGHAT and CDR2 FQNNGV. V shed 9 bases, J shed 4 bases, and the junction held 12 bases outside the gene matches. This CDR3 is CASGRGGRGYNEQFF. In DNA form, the CDR3 reads TGTGCCAGTGGGCGGGGCGGGAGAGGGTACAATGAGCAGTTCTTC.

The chain links TRBV18 to TRBJ2-5; TRBD1 might be the D (5 bases). CDR1 is KGHSH, CDR2 LQKENI, per germline. CDR3 length: 13 residues. V lost 5 bases and J 4 bases, leaving 11 bases between the germline ends. CDR3 loop: CASSELRGETQYF. Here the CDR3 DNA reads TGTGCCAGCTCAGAACTAAGGGGAGAGACCCAGTACTTC.

The chain uses TRBV7-2 and TRBJ2-1, with 9 bases that match TRBD2. The CDR3 loop spans 16 amino acids. Trimming cost V 4 bases and J 2 bases; bases outside gene matches: 6. Germline V gene sequence: CDR1 SGHTA, CDR2 FQGNSA. The CDR3 nucleotides are TGTGCCAGCAGCTCGCGCCGCGGGAGGGCCTACAATGAGCAGTTCTTC. This gives the protein CASSSRRGRAYNEQFF.

In its sample, this clone was seen once. This chain uses TRBV11-1 with TRBJ1-1, with 8 nucleotides matching TRBD1. CDR3 length: 16 residues. V lost 5 bases, J lost 7 bases, and 15 bases stayed unmatched. CDR1 and CDR2 from the germline V gene are SGHAT and FQDESV (reference sequence). Here the CDR3 reads CASSHPRGPVFGEAFF. The CDR3, as DNA: TGTGCCAGCAGCCACCCCAGGGGGCCGGTCTTTGGTGAAGCTTTCTTT.

This clone was recorded once. The chain recombines TRBV2 with TRBJ2-7; 13 bases align to TRBD2. V lost 7 bases to trimming and J lost 3 bases; unmatched junction nucleotides: 6. The CDR3 has 15 amino acids. From germline, CDR1 is SNHLY and CDR2 FYNNEI. This CDR3 reads CASTTGLAGVYEQYF. The CDR3 nucleotides are TGTGCCAGCACAACCGGACTAGCGGGAGTCTACGAGCAGTACTTC. The full variable domain, in which reference TRBV2 and TRBJ2-7 provide the parts outside the CDR3, is EPEVTQTPSHQVTQMGQEVILRCVPISNHLYFYWYRQILGQKVEFLVSFYNNEISEKSEIFDDQFSVERPDGSNFTLKIRSTKLEDSAMYFCASTTGLAGVYEQYFGPGTRLTVT.

V and J are TRBV6-1 and TRBJ2-2; D is ambiguous. Per the germline V gene, CDR1 is MNHNS and CDR2 is SASEGT. CDR3 length: 14 residues. Trimming pared 8 bases from V and 0 bases from J, leaving 10 bases between. In DNA, the CDR3 is TGTGCCAGCGTGGGCAGGACGAACACCGGGGAGCTGTTTTTT. As protein: CASVGRTNTGELFF.

The chain employs TRBV27 and TRBJ1-1; 8 nucleotides agree with TRBD1. Germline loops: CDR1 MNHEY, CDR2 SMNVEV (reference sequence). After removal of 4 bases from V and 10 bases from J, the junction contained 8 bases not matched to a gene. CDR3 length: 13 amino acids. CDR3 nucleotide sequence: TGTGCCAGCAGTTCCAGGGGGCTAGGTGGAGCTTTCTTT. It encodes CASSSRGLGGAFF.

This chain connects TRBV28 to TRBJ2-5; D is uncertain. The CDR3 runs to 14 residues. With 5 bases removed from V and 7 bases from J, the gap between germline ends came to 17 bases. Germline CDR1 MDHEN, CDR2 SYDVKM. Here the CDR3 reads CASSGRIPSGTQYF. The CDR3 bases are TGTGCCAGCAGTGGCCGGATACCGTCAGGGACCCAGTACTTC.

J is TRBJ2-7 and V is TRBV6-6; D may be TRBD1 (6 bases). Trimming shortened V by 2 bases and J by 1 base, and 9 bases separated the two germline ends. CDR1 is MNHNY and CDR2 is SVGAGI in the germline V gene (reference sequence). The length of the CDR3 is 14 residues. The chain's CDR3 is CASSYVTGSYEQYF. As DNA, the CDR3 is TGTGCCAGCAGTTACGTCACAGGGTCCTACGAGCAGTACTTC.

CDR3: CASELGRTGGSEAFF. The CDR3 DNA reads TGTGCCAGTGAATTGGGGAGGACAGGGGGTTCTGAAGCTTTCTTT. This chain uses TRBV19 with TRBJ1-1; 10 bases match TRBD1. The trim removed 8 bases at V and 6 bases at J, leaving 12 bases unmatched. The CDR3 is 15 residues long. CDR1 and CDR2 from the germline V gene are LNHDA and SQIVND (reference sequence).

The rearrangement joins TRBV4-1 to TRBJ2-7; 7 bases fit TRBD1. Looked up from germline, CDR1 is MGHRA and CDR2 is YSYEKL. The ends lost 5 bases at V and 5 bases at J; junction bases unmatched: 12. CDR3 size: 15 residues. The CDR3 region has the DNA TGCGCCAGCAGCGAACAGGGGTTTTATACGGACGAGCAGTACTTC. It translates to CASSEQGFYTDEQYF.

By sample share, this clone is medium-sized. V is TRBV14 and J is TRBJ1-1; 8 bases map to TRBD1. The germline gives CDR1 SGHDN, CDR2 FVKESK. J lost 0 bases, V lost 4 bases, and 16 bases had no gene match. The CDR3 is 19 residues long. The CDR3 nucleotides are TGTGCCAGCAGCCGACAAGGAATCGGGACAGGAATTATGAACACTGAAGCTTTCTTT. Its protein is CASSRQGIGTGIMNTEAFF.

V is TRBV25-1 and J is TRBJ1-2; 7 nucleotides match TRBD1. The germline V gene has CDR1 MGHDK and CDR2 SYGVNS. Germline trimming cut 4 bases from V and 2 bases from J; bases unmatched to any gene: 1. CDR3 size: 13 residues. CDR3 nucleotide sequence: TGTGCCAGCAGTGTGGGACAGAACTATGGCTACACCTTC. It codes for CASSVGQNYGYTF.

The V and J genes are TRBV5-1 and TRBJ2-7; weak D call: TRBD1 (6 bases). The CDR3 covers 15 residues. Germline V lookup: CDR1 SGHRS, CDR2 YFSETQ. V lost 4 bases to trimming and J lost 2 bases, with 16 bases between them. This chain's CDR3 is CASSPSARGTYEQYF. The CDR3 DNA is TGCGCCAGCAGCCCAAGTGCCAGGGGCACCTACGAGCAGTACTTC.

This clone was recorded once. As DNA, the CDR3 is TGTGCCAGCAGCTTAGCCAGGGTTATGGACGAGCAGTACTTC. Its protein is CASSLARVMDEQYF. The chain is built from TRBV11-2 and TRBJ2-7; TRBD1 is a possible D gene (5 bases). This CDR3 is 14 amino acids long. Germline V CDR1 and CDR2: SGHAT, FQNNGV. V was shortened by 1 base and J by 5 bases, with 12 bases between the two germline ends. Complete variable domain (other parts from reference TRBV11-2 and TRBJ2-7): EAGVAQSPRYKIIEKRQSVAFWCNPISGHATLYWYQQILGQGPKLLIQFQNNGVVDDSQLPKDRFSAERLKGVDSTLKIQPAKLEDSAVYLCASSLARVMDEQYFGPGTRLTVT.

This sequence joins TRBV30 and TRBJ1-1; D remains unclear. The CDR3 loop spans 12 amino acids. Germline V CDR1 and CDR2: GTSNPN, SVGIG (reference sequence). Trimming took 2 bases from V and 1 from J, leaving 5 bases between them. CDR3 protein: CAWSSRNTEAFF. CDR3 bases: TGTGCCTGGAGTTCGAGGAACACTGAAGCTTTCTTT.

The chain couples TRBV18 to TRBJ1-4; D not resolved. CDR3 length: 16 amino acids. The germline V gene has CDR1 KGHSH and CDR2 LQKENI. Trimming removed 2 bases from V and 8 bases from J, with 18 bases in between. The CDR3, as DNA: TGTGCCAGCTCACCAATAATCAGCTCGTCTAGCGAAAAACTGTTTTTT. It specifies CASSPIISSSSEKLFF.

The V and J genes are TRBV5-4 and TRBJ2-1; 8 bases fit TRBD2. The germline V gene has CDR1 SGHNT and CDR2 YYREEE (reference sequence). The CDR3 length is 15 residues. V lost 5 bases, J lost 4 bases, and 8 bases stayed unmatched. CDR3 in DNA: TGTGCCAGCAGATCCGGGCGGGAGGCGTACAATGAGCAGTTCTTC. Translation gives CASRSGREAYNEQFF.

V and J are TRBV7-9 and TRBJ2-4; D gene ambiguous. There are 12 residues in the CDR3. Trimming took off 0 bases at V and 8 bases at J, with 5 bases between the two ends. The germline V gene encodes CDR1 SEHNR and CDR2 FQNEAQ (reference sequence). CDR3 nucleotide sequence: TGTGCCAGCAGCTTAGCGGCTGACATTCAGTACTTC. This codes for CASSLAADIQYF.

V is TRBV5-1 and J is TRBJ2-7; 7 bases are shared with TRBD2. The CDR3 spans 13 residues. V was pared by 6 bases and J by 1 base, with 4 bases of the junction left unmatched. CDR1 SGHRS and CDR2 YFSETQ come from the germline V gene. The CDR3, as DNA: TGCGCCAGCACCACGGGGGGATCCTACGAGCAGTACTTC. The encoded protein is CASTTGGSYEQYF.

The chain is built from TRBV6-5 and TRBJ2-7; tentative D call: TRBD2 (5 bases). Deletions cut 6 bases from V and 4 bases from J, with 16 bases between. Germline CDR1 MNHEY, CDR2 SVGAGI. The CDR3 is 14 residues long. In nucleotides, the CDR3 is TGTGCCAGCAGCCCTCACGGGCGGACTTACGAGCAGTACTTC. Amino acids: CASSPHGRTYEQYF.

The chain joins TRBV6-1 to TRBJ1-5; D may be TRBD1 (5 bases). CDR3 length: 15 amino acids. V lost 5 bases, J lost 0 bases, and 11 bases lay in between. Per germline, CDR1 MNHNS and CDR2 SASEGT. CDR3 nucleotides: TGTGCCAGCAGTTCCCCAGGGATTAGCAATCAGCCCCAGCATTTT. Translated: CASSSPGISNQPQHF.

The gene calls are TRBV2 and TRBJ1-2; the match to TRBD1 covers 7 bases. The CDR3 totals 17 residues. After removal of 3 bases from V and 8 bases from J, the junction contained 18 bases not matched to a gene. Germline V gene data show CDR1 as SNHLY and CDR2 as FYNNEI. The CDR3 coding sequence is TGTGCCAGCAGTGACTTAAGACTGGCGGGACAGCGAGCCGGCTACACCTTC. This codes for CASSDLRLAGQRAGYTF. The complete variable domain, with remaining parts taken from reference TRBV2 and TRBJ1-2, reads EPEVTQTPSHQVTQMGQEVILRCVPISNHLYFYWYRQILGQKVEFLVSFYNNEISEKSEIFDDQFSVERPDGSNFTLKIRSTKLEDSAMYFCASSDLRLAGQRAGYTFGSGTRLTVV.